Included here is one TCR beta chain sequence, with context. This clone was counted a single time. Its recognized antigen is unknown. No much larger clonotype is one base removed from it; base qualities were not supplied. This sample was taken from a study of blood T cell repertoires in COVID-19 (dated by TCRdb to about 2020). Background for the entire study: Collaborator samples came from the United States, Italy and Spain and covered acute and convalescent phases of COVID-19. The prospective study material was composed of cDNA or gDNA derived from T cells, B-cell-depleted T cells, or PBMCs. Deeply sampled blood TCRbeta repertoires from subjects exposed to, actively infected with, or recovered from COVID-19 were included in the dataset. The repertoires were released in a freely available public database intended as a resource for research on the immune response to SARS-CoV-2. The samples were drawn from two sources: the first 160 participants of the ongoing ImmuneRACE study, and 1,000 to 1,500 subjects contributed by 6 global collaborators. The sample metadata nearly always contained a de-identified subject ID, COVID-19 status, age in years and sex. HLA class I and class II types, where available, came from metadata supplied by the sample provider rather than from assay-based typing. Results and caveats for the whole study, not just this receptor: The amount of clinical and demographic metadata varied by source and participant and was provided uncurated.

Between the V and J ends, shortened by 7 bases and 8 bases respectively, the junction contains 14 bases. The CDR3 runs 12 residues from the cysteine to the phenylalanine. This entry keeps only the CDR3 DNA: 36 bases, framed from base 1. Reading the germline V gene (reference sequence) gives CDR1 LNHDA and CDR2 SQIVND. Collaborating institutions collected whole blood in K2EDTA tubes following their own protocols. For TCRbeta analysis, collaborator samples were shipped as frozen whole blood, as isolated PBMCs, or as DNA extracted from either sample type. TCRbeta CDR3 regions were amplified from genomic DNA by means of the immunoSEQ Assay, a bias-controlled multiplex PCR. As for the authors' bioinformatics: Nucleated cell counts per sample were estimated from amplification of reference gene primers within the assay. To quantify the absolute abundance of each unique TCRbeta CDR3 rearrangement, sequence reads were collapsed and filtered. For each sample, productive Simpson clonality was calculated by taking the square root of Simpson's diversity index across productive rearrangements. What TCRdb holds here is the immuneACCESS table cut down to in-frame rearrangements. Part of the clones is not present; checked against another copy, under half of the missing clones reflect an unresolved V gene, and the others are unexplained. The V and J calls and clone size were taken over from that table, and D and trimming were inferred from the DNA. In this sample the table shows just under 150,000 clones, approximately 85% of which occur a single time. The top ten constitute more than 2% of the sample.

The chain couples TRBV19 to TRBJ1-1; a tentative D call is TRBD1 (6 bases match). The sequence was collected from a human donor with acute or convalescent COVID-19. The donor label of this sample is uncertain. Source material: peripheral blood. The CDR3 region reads CASKEKDREAFF. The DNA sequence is TGTGCCAGTAAAGAGAAGGACAGAGAAGCTTTCTTT.